This TCR beta chain was identified during a study of T cells in Graves' hyperthyroidism and ophthalmopathy (dated by TCRdb to the late 2010s). Regarding the study in general: Peripheral blood was sampled at the time of initial diagnosis, prior to any treatment. After sampling, hyperthyroidism patients received methimazole starting at 30 mg daily, and ophthalmopathy patients received high-dose intravenous methylprednisolone. For training and testing, the 95 to 100 patients in the discovery cohort were randomly divided in a 7:3 ratio. An independent validation cohort of 18 to 20 hyperthyroidism patients and over 15 patients who later progressed to ophthalmopathy tested prospective prediction of ophthalmopathy. The paper reports TCR Vbeta CDR3 sequencing of some 140 peripheral blood samples: under 45 ophthalmopathy, fewer than 85 hyperthyroidism and around 17 progressor patients. Thyroid tissue and blood T-cell repertoires from more than 5 Graves' hyperthyroidism patients were also compared in the study. A discovery cohort of 95 to 100 patients, approximately 45 with Graves' ophthalmopathy and fewer than 65 with stable Graves' hyperthyroidism, was used to find distinguishing TCR V-J signatures. General study outcomes and caveats: Sample size was not statistically predetermined, and blinding of investigators to group allocation was not performed. Blood samples also contained most of the expanded thyroid clonotypes (frequency above 0.001), which suggests that blood repertoires may reflect thyroid immune responses. In validation, progression to ophthalmopathy was predicted by the model with around 71% sensitivity and about 72% specificity, a median of 6.5 months before onset. A 13 V-J signature model separated ophthalmopathy from stable hyperthyroidism, with just over 85% sensitivity and about 81% specificity in cross-validation and 80%/75% in testing.

Relative to germline, V is 7 bases shorter and J is 0 bases shorter, with 9 bases between their ends. The CDR3 has 13 amino acids, counting the end cysteine and phenylalanine. The sequence is cut down to CDR3 DNA, 39 bases in frame from base 1. The germline V gene supplies CDR1 MNHNS and CDR2 SASEGT. This clonotype was seen at least ten times. Its antigen remains undetermined. Per-base quality was not reported, and no clone a single base away is much larger than it. Hyperthyroidism patients were newly diagnosed, had a disease duration of under 2 months, and were aged 18 to 65 years. The study excluded patients with uncontrolled infections, other autoimmune diseases, pregnancy or lactation. Clinical symptoms, serum thyroxine and TRAb, thyroid ultrasound, and orbital computed tomography formed the basis for the diagnoses. For progressor patients, blood was drawn at the first diagnosis of hyperthyroidism, before any ophthalmopathy symptoms had appeared. Ficoll-Paque density gradient centrifugation was used to isolate PBMCs from around 10 ml of fresh peripheral blood. Progressor patients were defined as those initially diagnosed with Graves' hyperthyroidism in whom ophthalmopathy developed during follow-up. Trizol reagent was used to extract total RNA, and RNA quality was then checked on an Agilent 2100 Bioanalyzer.

The TCR beta CDR3 regions were amplified from the RNA transcripts. The TCR CDR3 was subjected to a first round of RT-PCR using the HTBI primer set and the Qiagen OneStep RT-PCR kit. A second multiplex PCR round built the libraries, followed by size selection and purification. Libraries were sequenced paired-end with 100 bp reads on an Illumina HiSeq2000. Per the authors' processing: SOAPnuke was used to process the raw data, with reads discarded if the reads contained adapters or uncalled bases, had a mean Phred below 15, or lacked an exact constant-primer or identifier match. High-quality paired reads were merged using COPE v1.2.5, and each unique nucleotide sequence was defined as a clonotype. MiTCR v1.1 was used to align clonotypes to the IMGT TRBV, TRBD and TRBJ reference segments. Only V-J combinations with frequency above 0.0001, covering 99.2% of repertoires, were analysed. A TCS score was defined as the ratio between F50 (clonal expansion) and ExV (chaos), using BLOSUM62-based TCRdist between CDR3 peptides within each V-J. Welch's t-statistics and random forest reduced just over 500 V-J features to 10 to 15, which were used in a naive Bayes classifier (R e1071). TCRdb reran the public reads through fastp at Q25 and MiXCR, keeping productive beta chains. Every CDR3 protein is listed once, alongside the most common genes and DNA of its rows. The V and J calls shown here were made by TCRdb, not taken from the authors' results. Here the sample has 550,000 to 850,000 distinct CDR3 sequences; roughly a sixth occur a single time. Around 17% of the sample goes to the ten largest clones.

The chain uses TRBV6-1 and TRBJ1-2; the D gene is perhaps TRBD1, on 6 matching bases. The sequence came from a woman aged 45-65 years with Graves' hyperthyroidism that later progressed to Graves' ophthalmopathy. What was sequenced was blood. The DNA sequence follows: TGTGCCAGCATAGGGGGGGCTAACTATGGCTACACCTTC. Translated, it gives CASIGGANYGYTF.